This passage covers 32 T cell receptor beta chains from one sample sequenced in a study of Graves' ophthalmopathy and Graves' hyperthyroidism. Amplification from RNA transcripts yielded the TCR beta CDR3 regions. The workflow started with a first-round RT-PCR run with HTBI primers and then moved on to a second-round multiplex PCR. TCRdb reanalysed the multiplex PCR reads using MiXCR and keeps one entry per CDR3 protein. The top ten clones hold approximately 12% of a sample with about 1.2 million distinct CDR3 sequences, 35% to 40% of them seen once. Sequenced input: peripheral blood or thyroid tissue (not recorded which). The origin of the receptors is an adult man with Graves' hyperthyroidism.

The gene calls are TRBV5-4 and TRBJ2-5, with D possibly being TRBD1 (7 bases). The CDR3 runs 13 residues. Germline V lookup: CDR1 SGHNT, CDR2 YYREEE (reference sequence). The ends were cut back, 5 bases at V and 7 bases at J, with 15 bases in the middle. The CDR3 loop is CASRLRQGGTQYF. CDR3 bases: TGTGCCAGCAGGCTAAGACAGGGAGGGACCCAGTACTTC.

This CDR3 reads CASRGNPPNSPLHF. CDR3 DNA: TGTGCCAGCAGAGGGAACCCTCCAAATTCACCCCTCCACTTT. The chain employs TRBV7-9 and TRBJ1-6; no definite D call. CDR3 size: 14 residues. CDR1 is SEHNR and CDR2 is FQNEAQ in the germline V gene (reference sequence). V was trimmed by 6 bases and J by 7 bases, leaving 13 bases between them.

This clonotype has a count of ten or more. The rearrangement uses TRBV4-3 and TRBJ2-6; 7 bases are a match to TRBD1. The J segment lost 1 base and the V segment lost 4 bases, leaving 10 bases of the junction unmatched. The CDR3 has 18 residues. Germline lookup yields CDR1 LGHNA and CDR2 YSLEER. The DNA of the CDR3 is TGCGCCAGCAGCCCGACGGTACAGGGGAAATCTGGGGCCAACGTCCTGACTTTC. Translated: CASSPTVQGKSGANVLTF.

This clonotype was counted between two and nine times. J is TRBJ2-1 and V is TRBV19, with D possibly TRBD1 on 5 matching bases. Trimming removed 5 bases from V and 5 bases from J, with 7 bases in between. The CDR3 length is 12 residues. Germline V gene sequence: CDR1 LNHDA, CDR2 SQIVND (reference sequence). DNA for the CDR3: TGTGCCAGTAGTGCGACAGACAATGAGCAGTTCTTC. Protein: CASSATDNEQFF.

Ten or more counts support this clonotype. This chain connects TRBV10-3 to TRBJ2-2; 8 bases match TRBD1. Germline CDR1 and CDR2: ENHRY and SYGVKD. The CDR3 totals 14 residues. J lost 3 bases, V lost 6 bases, and 3 bases had no gene match. The CDR3 protein is CAISDRGDTGELFF. In DNA, the CDR3 is TGTGCCATCAGCGACAGGGGAGACACCGGGGAGCTGTTTTTT.

The chain employs TRBV7-9 and TRBJ2-2; D may be TRBD2 (5 bases). Trimming cost V 6 bases and J 0 bases, with 11 bases left between them. Germline-derived CDR1 and CDR2 are SEHNR and FQNEAQ (reference sequence). This CDR3 spans 15 amino acids. The CDR3: CASRGRGPNTGELFF. CDR3 nucleotides: TGTGCCAGCAGGGGAAGAGGGCCGAACACCGGGGAGCTGTTTTTT.

This clonotype was recorded at least ten times. The V and J genes are TRBV5-1 and TRBJ2-7; D call uncertain. The CDR3 has 13 residues. Per germline, CDR1 SGHRS and CDR2 YFSETQ. The V and J ends lost 4 bases and 2 bases respectively, with 10 bases between them. CDR3: CASSKDATYEQYF. CDR3 DNA: TGCGCCAGCAGCAAGGACGCAACCTACGAGCAGTACTTC.

This clonotype was seen more than once but under ten times. The V gene is TRBV6-1, the J gene TRBJ1-3, with 7 positions matching TRBD1. Germline loops: CDR1 MNHNS, CDR2 SASEGT. The V segment lost 3 bases and the J segment 2 bases; nucleotides outside the gene matches: 4. The CDR3 runs 15 residues. For the CDR3, the DNA is TGTGCCAGCAGTGACCCGGGACAGCCTGGAAACACCATATATTTT. Amino acid sequence: CASSDPGQPGNTIYF.

This clonotype was counted at least ten times. V usage is TRBV7-6 and J usage is TRBJ2-7; D assignment may be TRBD1 or TRBD2 (5 bases each). The V and J ends lost 5 bases and 2 bases respectively, with 16 bases between them. This CDR3 is 15 amino acids long. Germline assignment: CDR1 SGHVS and CDR2 FNYEAQ. The CDR3 loop reads CASSPRGDGPYEQYF. In nucleotides, the CDR3 is TGTGCCAGCAGCCCAAGAGGGGATGGCCCCTACGAGCAGTACTTC.

This clonotype was seen more than once but under ten times. This chain connects TRBV20-1 to TRBJ1-5; 7 positions agree with TRBD1. There are 16 residues in the CDR3. The germline V gene encodes CDR1 DFQATT and CDR2 SNEGSKA (reference sequence). Trimming removed 5 bases from V and 4 bases from J; junction bases left unmatched: 14. The CDR3 region is CSAPLEGARVNQPQHF. The CDR3 DNA reads as TGCAGTGCTCCCCTTGAGGGGGCACGGGTGAATCAGCCCCAGCATTTT.

This clonotype occurred a few times. Given the absence of the conserved phenylalanine or tryptophan at the CDR3 end, a read error is likely. The DNA is omitted, as the CDR3 cannot be located on it reliably, and the CDR3 follows TCRdb's listing. V and J are TRBV11-1 and TRBJ2-6; the table's TRBD1 call for D was not verified on the DNA. Per the germline V gene, CDR1 is SGHAT and CDR2 is FQDESV (reference sequence). Termini included, the CDR3 measures 10 amino acids. Here the CDR3 reads CASSYGTGDV.

This clonotype has at least ten counts. V gene TRBV14 combines with J gene TRBJ1-3; D call uncertain. Trimming shortened V by 1 base and J by 12 bases, and 10 bases separated the two germline ends. The CDR3 extends over 12 amino acids. Germline CDR1 and CDR2: SGHDN and FVKESK. For the CDR3, the DNA is TGTGCCAGCAGCCAAGGGAACGGGCTCATATATTTT. Translation gives CASSQGNGLIYF.

As to this clonotype: A read error may produce the germline difference seen at one junction end. The J gene is TRBJ2-5, the V gene TRBV14, with 11 bases identical to TRBD2. CDR1 SGHDN and CDR2 FVKESK come from the germline V gene. This CDR3 spans 14 amino acids. CDR3 sequence (DNA): TGTACCAGCAGCCCGACTAGCGGGGAAGAGACCCAGTACTTC. This translates into CTSSPTSGEETQYF.

V usage is TRBV20-1 and J usage is TRBJ2-7, with D perhaps TRBD1 (5 bases). This CDR3 region has 12 residues. Germline CDR1 is DFQATT and CDR2 is SNEGSKA (reference sequence). Trimming cost V 3 bases and J 5 bases, with 11 bases left between them. CDR3: CSARAGANEQYF. DNA of the CDR3: TGCAGTGCTAGGGCTGGGGCCAACGAGCAGTACTTC.

The sample holds a few counts of this clonotype. The chain is built from TRBV4-1 and TRBJ2-5, with 12 bases lining up with TRBD2. The CDR3 runs to 16 residues. V lost 4 bases to trimming and J lost 4 bases; unmatched junction nucleotides: 7. Looked up from germline, CDR1 is MGHRA and CDR2 is YSYEKL. The CDR3 spells CASSRQLAGGSETQYF. In DNA, the CDR3 is TGCGCCAGCAGCCGACAACTAGCGGGGGGTTCAGAGACCCAGTACTTC.

This clonotype was detected a few times. A much larger clonotype is one base distant, so this may be a read error. The chain combines TRBV15 with TRBJ2-7; D is unclear. CDR1 is LNHNV and CDR2 is YYDKDF in the germline V gene (reference sequence). The CDR3 sequence is 11 residues long. CDR3 sequence (DNA): TGTGCCGCCAGCCACACCTACGAGCAGTACTTC. It encodes CAASHTYEQYF.

This clonotype was detected ten times or more. V usage is TRBV29-1 and J usage is TRBJ1-1, with TRBD1 matching over 7 bases. With 4 bases clipped from V and 3 bases from J, the junction kept 2 bases outside the gene matches. CDR1 is SQVTM, CDR2 ANQGSEA, per germline. This CDR3 is built from 12 residues. The CDR3 region is CSVVRGHTEAFF. The CDR3, as DNA: TGCAGCGTTGTAAGGGGGCACACTGAAGCTTTCTTT. The variable domain in full, completed from reference TRBV29-1 and TRBJ1-1, reads SAVISQKPSRDICQRGTSLTIQCQVDSQVTMMFWYRQQPGQSLTLIATANQGSEATYESGFVIDKFPISRPNLTFSTLTVSNMSPEDSSIYLCSVVRGHTEAFFGQGTRLTVV.

The gene calls are TRBV7-8 and TRBJ1-5, with 12 bases lining up with TRBD1. Trimming at V came to 6 bases and at J to 8 bases, leaving 11 bases not matched to a gene. In germline, CDR1 is SGHVS, CDR2 FQNEAQ. The CDR3 runs to 16 residues. The CDR3 is CASRSGTGGFEKPQHF. As DNA, the CDR3 is TGTGCCAGCAGGTCTGGGACAGGGGGCTTCGAGAAGCCCCAGCATTTT.

This clonotype was counted at least ten times. The chain joins TRBV7-9 to TRBJ1-3; TRBD1 matches at 9 bases. Germline values: CDR1 SEHNR, CDR2 FQNEAQ (reference sequence). The CDR3 consists of 14 residues. V dropped 5 bases and J dropped 4; count of bases not matched to a gene: 3. CDR3 residues: CASSDTGGGNTIYF. The CDR3 DNA reads TGTGCCAGCAGCGACACAGGGGGCGGAAACACCATATATTTT.

The chain links TRBV24-1 to TRBJ2-7; possibly TRBD2 for D (6 bases). Trimming took off 12 bases at V and 4 bases at J, with 15 bases between the two ends. The V gene's germline CDR1 is KGHDR and CDR2 SFDVKD. The CDR3 spans 12 residues. This CDR3 is CASGTEGYEQYF. The CDR3 DNA follows: TGTGCCTCCGGGACGGAGGGTTACGAGCAGTACTTC.

Concerning this clonotype itself: A single base separates this from a much larger clone, so it may be a read error. The V and J genes are TRBV2 and TRBJ1-1; D remains ambiguous. The CDR3 contains 13 residues. The V gene's germline CDR1 is SNHLY and CDR2 FYNNEI. The CDR3 loop is CASSVKLNTETFF. The CDR3 DNA sequence: TGTGCCAGCAGTGTAAAACTGAACACTGAAACTTTCTTT.

The chain joins TRBV2 to TRBJ2-5; 7 bases are a match to TRBD2. The CDR3 has 15 residues. CDR1 and CDR2 (germline): SNHLY, FYNNEI. V was pared by 7 bases and J by 7 bases, with 15 bases of the junction left unmatched. The CDR3 DNA is TGTGCCAGCAAGCTATCTAGCGGCCCAGGCGGGACCCAGTACTTC. Protein product: CASKLSSGPGGTQYF.

This clonotype was detected ten times or more. The CDR3 protein is CASSEYAPGGETQYF. The CDR3 DNA reads as TGTGCCAGCAGTGAATATGCCCCGGGTGGGGAGACCCAGTACTTC. The chain couples TRBV25-1 to TRBJ2-5; no definite D call. The CDR3 runs 15 residues. Germline V gene sequence: CDR1 MGHDK, CDR2 SYGVNS. Trimming took off 0 bases at V and 5 bases at J, with 13 bases between the two ends. Using reference TRBV25-1 and TRBJ2-5 for the parts outside the CDR3, the full variable domain is EADIYQTPRYLVIGTGKKITLECSQTMGHDKMYWYQQDPGMELHLIHYSYGVNSTEKGDLSSESTVSRIRTEHFPLTLESARPSHTSQYLCASSEYAPGGETQYFGPGTRLLVL.

At least ten counts were recorded for this clonotype. The chain links TRBV2 to TRBJ1-1; the D is unclear. V was trimmed by 6 bases and J by 1 base, leaving 15 bases between them. Germline V gene data show CDR1 as SNHLY and CDR2 as FYNNEI. This CDR3 is built from 15 residues. The CDR3 coding sequence is TGTGCCAGCAGCCCAAATGGACGGTCGAACACTGAAGCTTTCTTT. Its translation: CASSPNGRSNTEAFF. The full variable domain, rest sourced from reference TRBV2 and TRBJ1-1, is EPEVTQTPSHQVTQMGQEVILRCVPISNHLYFYWYRQILGQKVEFLVSFYNNEISEKSEIFDDQFSVERPDGSNFTLKIRSTKLEDSAMYFCASSPNGRSNTEAFFGQGTRLTVV.

As to this clonotype: This may arise from a read error, as a much more abundant clone is one base away. CDR3 DNA: TGCAGTGCTAGTAGCTCAGACACCTACGAGCAGTACTTC. As protein: CSASSSDTYEQYF. The chain carries TRBV20-1 and TRBJ2-7, with D hard to call. The CDR3 runs to 13 residues. Germline CDR1 reads DFQATT; CDR2 reads SNEGSKA (reference sequence). Trimming removed 3 bases at V and 2 bases at J, with 11 bases between.

This clonotype occurred many times. The chain links TRBV4-2 to TRBJ1-4; TRBD1 agrees at 7 bases. Germline CDR1 is LGHNA and CDR2 is YNFKEQ. CDR3 length equals 14 residues. J lost 12 bases, V lost 0 bases, and 7 bases had no gene match. The CDR3: CASSQEGTGVELFF. The CDR3 nucleotides read TGTGCCAGCAGCCAAGAAGGCACAGGGGTAGAACTGTTTTTT.

The chain links TRBV7-2 to TRBJ2-7; 7 bases are shared with TRBD1. Germline V gene sequence: CDR1 SGHTA, CDR2 FQGNSA. V trimming: 5 bases; J trimming: 3 bases; junction bases outside the gene matches: 7. The CDR3 loop spans 14 amino acids. CDR3 DNA sequence: TGTGCCAGCAGCGCAGACCGGGACAGCTACGAGCAGTACTTC. Its translation is CASSADRDSYEQYF.

With respect to this clonotype: Its ends do not fully match the called genes, so a read error is possible. This rearrangement joins TRBV9 to TRBJ1-3; no reliable D call. The CDR3 runs 13 residues. Per germline, CDR1 SGDLS and CDR2 YYNGEE. This CDR3 is CASSGYSGSTIYF. The CDR3 DNA reads as TGTGCCAGCAGCGGTTACTCTGGAAGCACCATATATTTT.

This clonotype was detected many times. V usage is TRBV10-3 and J usage is TRBJ2-5; 7 bases line up with TRBD1. V shed 2 bases, J shed 5 bases, and the junction held 11 bases outside the gene matches. The CDR3 spans 16 residues. Germline assignment: CDR1 ENHRY and CDR2 SYGVKD. The CDR3 sequence: CAISEGTRGQRETQYF. The CDR3 DNA follows: TGTGCCATCAGTGAGGGAACTAGGGGGCAGCGGGAGACCCAGTACTTC.

On this clonotype: The conserved closing phenylalanine or tryptophan is absent in this CDR3, likely reflecting a read error. No DNA is shown, since the ends of the CDR3 on it are uncertain; the CDR3 is the one TCRdb lists. This chain joins TRBV7-6 and TRBJ2-5; the D segment call TRBD1 is taken from the table without a DNA check. The CDR3 is 13 amino acids long, termini counted. Germline-derived CDR1 and CDR2 are SGHVS and FNYEAQ. CDR3 loop: CASSLDITGGADT.

This clonotype was observed at least ten times. The genes are TRBV12-3 or TRBV12-4 and TRBJ1-5; D ambiguous. With 1 base removed from V and 6 bases from J, the gap between germline ends came to 13 bases. This CDR3 has 15 amino acids. The CDR3 loop reads CASSLGGSVGQPQHF. In DNA, the CDR3 is TGTGCCAGCAGTTTAGGCGGCTCGGTGGGTCAGCCCCAGCATTTT.

The chain links TRBV7-3 to TRBJ2-7, with no clear D. Trimming shortened V by 8 bases and J by 2 bases, and 16 bases separated the two germline ends. This CDR3 is built from 14 residues. Germline CDR1 is SGHTA and CDR2 is FQGTGA. CDR3 region: CASGQILQTYEQYF. CDR3 DNA sequence: TGTGCCAGCGGCCAGATACTCCAAACCTACGAGCAGTACTTC.